The 21 T cell receptor beta chains below were found in one sample sequenced in a study of CD8 T cells in ankylosing spondylitis. MiXCR, applied by TCRdb to the 5' RACE reads, yields one record per CDR3 protein. The sample records about 92,000 distinct CDR3 sequences, 7.5% to 9% being singletons. The specimen was blood, either unsorted or a sorted T cell fraction (not recorded which). These receptor sequences come from a male donor with ankylosing spondylitis or in good health (not recorded which).

This clonotype was observed many times. The CDR3 DNA reads TGCGCCAGCAGCCTCGGGACAGGGACCAACACTGAAGCTTTCTTT. Translating gives CASSLGTGTNTEAFF. The V and J genes are TRBV5-1 and TRBJ1-1, with 9 bases identical to TRBD1. This CDR3 is 15 amino acids long. Losses at the gene ends were 4 bases for V and 2 bases for J; bases not matched to a gene: 6. CDR1 and CDR2 (germline): SGHRS, YFSETQ.

The J gene is TRBJ2-4, the V gene TRBV14, with D unresolved. V gave up 5 bases and J gave up 3 bases, with 11 bases separating them. Looked up from germline, CDR1 is SGHDN and CDR2 is FVKESK. The length of the CDR3 is 14 residues. The CDR3 sequence: CASSRRGDKNIQYF. The CDR3 nucleotides read TGTGCCAGCAGCAGACGCGGTGACAAAAACATTCAGTACTTC.

The chain has TRBV7-8 and TRBJ2-3; TRBD1 is a possible D gene (6 bases). Per germline, CDR1 SGHVS and CDR2 FQNEAQ. CDR3 length: 17 amino acids. Trimming shortened V by 5 bases and J by 2 bases, and 20 bases separated the two germline ends. The CDR3 here is CASSGNQGFFPTDTQYF. The CDR3 DNA follows: TGTGCCAGCAGCGGAAATCAGGGGTTCTTTCCCACAGATACGCAGTATTTT.

This clonotype came up many times. The chain has TRBV7-9 and TRBJ2-3; possibly TRBD2 for D (5 bases). The CDR3 totals 15 residues. Germline values: CDR1 SEHNR, CDR2 FQNEAQ (reference sequence). Trimming cost V 5 bases and J 5 bases, with 17 bases left between them. CDR3 region: CASSPGAGSEDTQYF. Written as DNA, the CDR3 is TGTGCCAGCAGCCCAGGCGCGGGTTCGGAAGATACGCAGTATTTT.

This clonotype was seen ten or more times. The rearrangement links TRBV11-2 to TRBJ2-3, with D perhaps matching TRBD2 (5 bases). The germline gives CDR1 SGHAT, CDR2 FQNNGV. Trimming took 2 bases from V and 4 from J, leaving 10 bases between them. There are 14 residues in the CDR3. The CDR3 reads CASSLPKRPDTQYF. For the CDR3, the DNA is TGTGCCAGCAGCTTACCTAAGCGGCCAGATACGCAGTATTTT.

The rearrangement joins TRBV18 to TRBJ1-1; D is possibly TRBD1 (6 bases). The germline V gene encodes CDR1 KGHSH and CDR2 LQKENI. This CDR3 has 13 residues. V lost 6 bases, J lost 5 bases, and 13 bases lay in between. CDR3 DNA: TGTGCCAGCTCCCAGGGGATAGGGACTGAAGCTTTCTTT. Protein: CASSQGIGTEAFF.

Ten or more counts support this clonotype. The V gene is TRBV27, the J gene TRBJ2-3; possible D gene TRBD2, 6 bases. Trimming shortened V by 6 bases and J by 1 base, and 11 bases separated the two germline ends. The CDR3 length is 14 residues. Germline assignment: CDR1 MNHEY and CDR2 SMNVEV (reference sequence). DNA for the CDR3: TGTGCCAGCAGCTACTTAGCGGGCACAGATACGCAGTATTTT. It yields the protein CASSYLAGTDTQYF.

This clonotype was observed at least ten times. The chain employs TRBV20-1 and TRBJ1-5; D is unresolved. CDR1 DFQATT and CDR2 SNEGSKA come from the germline V gene (reference sequence). CDR3 length: 16 residues. Trimming removed 4 bases at V and 3 bases at J, with 19 bases between. In nucleotides, the CDR3 is TGCAGTGCTAAGTCCCTTCAGCTAGGGTTCAATCAGCCCCAGCATTTT. Its protein is CSAKSLQLGFNQPQHF.

Of note for this clonotype: Being one base from a much bigger clone, this may be a read error. The chain links TRBV5-1 to TRBJ1-1, with D unclear. This CDR3 contains 12 residues. Germline loops: CDR1 SGHRS, CDR2 YFSETQ. Here the CDR3 reads CANSLRNAEAFF. The DNA for the CDR3 is TGCGCCAACAGCTTGAGAAACGCTGAAGCTTTCTTT.

V and J are TRBV11-1 and TRBJ2-5; D might be TRBD2 (5 bases). Germline V gives CDR1 SGHAT, CDR2 FQDESV (reference sequence). V was cut by 8 bases and J by 2 bases, with 21 bases left in between. CDR3 length: 16 amino acids. This CDR3 reads CASVGGGKLKQETQYF. DNA for the CDR3: TGTGCCAGCGTCGGAGGAGGTAAACTGAAACAAGAGACCCAGTACTTC.

On this clonotype: Sequence at one end of the junction differs from germline and may be a read error. The chain carries TRBV5-1 and TRBJ2-5; 11 bases agree with TRBD2. This CDR3 comprises 17 residues. From germline, CDR1 is SGHRS and CDR2 YFSETQ. The CDR3 region is CASILAGTSGSSRTQYF. The CDR3 DNA reads TGCGCCAGCATCTTGGCCGGGACTAGCGGTTCCTCCAGGACCCAGTACTTC.

This clonotype was detected ten times or more. The chain couples TRBV5-6 to TRBJ2-5; D not resolved. V dropped 1 base and J dropped 4 bases, with 14 bases sitting between them. Germline values: CDR1 SGHDT, CDR2 YYEEEE. The CDR3 runs 15 residues. DNA for the CDR3: TGTGCCAGCAGCTTGCTGGGAAGCCCCCCAGAGACCCAGTACTTC. Encoded protein: CASSLLGSPPETQYF.

This clonotype was seen many times. The chain couples TRBV20-1 to TRBJ2-3, with 9 nucleotides matching TRBD2. Germline lookup yields CDR1 DFQATT and CDR2 SNEGSKA (reference sequence). The J segment lost 4 bases and the V segment lost 1 base, leaving 12 bases of the junction unmatched. The CDR3 is 17 residues long. The CDR3: CSARAISGSATADTQYF. CDR3 sequence (DNA): TGCAGTGCTAGAGCAATTAGCGGGAGTGCCACAGCAGATACGCAGTATTTT.

This clonotype was detected ten times or more. V and J are TRBV6-5 and TRBJ1-4; TRBD1 might be the D (5 bases). Trimming pared 4 bases from V and 1 base from J, leaving 7 bases between. Looked up from germline, CDR1 is MNHEY and CDR2 is SVGAGI. The CDR3 is 14 amino acids. The CDR3 region is CASSWGRTNEKLFF. CDR3 in DNA: TGTGCCAGCAGTTGGGGGAGAACTAATGAAAAACTGTTTTTT.

This clonotype was picked up many times. This rearrangement joins TRBV12-5 to TRBJ2-3; D is possibly TRBD2 (5 bases). The V gene's germline CDR1 is LGHNT and CDR2 FRNRAP. V gave up 5 bases and J gave up 0 bases, with 21 bases separating them. The CDR3 totals 18 residues. Written as DNA, the CDR3 is TGTGCTAGTGGTCCCCGGGGTACTCTATTAACTAGCACAGATACGCAGTATTTT. Its translation is CASGPRGTLLTSTDTQYF.

The chain joins TRBV27 to TRBJ2-2, with TRBD2 matching over 11 bases. V shed 6 bases and J 6 bases; nucleotides not matched to a gene: 6. Germline V gene data show CDR1 as MNHEY and CDR2 as SMNVEV (reference sequence). This CDR3 contains 15 residues. The CDR3 here is CASRQLAGDSGELFF. The CDR3 DNA reads TGTGCCAGCAGACAACTAGCGGGGGATTCCGGGGAGCTGTTTTTT.

This clonotype came up many times. The rearrangement uses TRBV7-2 and TRBJ2-1; 9 nucleotides agree with TRBD2. Germline values: CDR1 SGHTA, CDR2 FQGNSA. This CDR3 spans 16 amino acids. The trim removed 5 bases at V and 7 bases at J, leaving 12 bases unmatched. The CDR3 nucleotides read TGTGCCAGCAGCCCAACGGCGGGGGGGCAGTTAAATGAGCAGTTCTTC. Residues: CASSPTAGGQLNEQFF.

There are many counts of this clonotype. The chain has TRBV20-1 and TRBJ1-6; 9 bases map to TRBD1. In germline, CDR1 is DFQATT, CDR2 SNEGSKA (reference sequence). V lost 7 bases and J lost 7; bases outside the gene matches: 14. The CDR3 is 16 residues long. CDR3: CSVIGEQGARNSPLHF. DNA of the CDR3: TGCAGTGTCATAGGCGAACAGGGGGCTCGAAATTCACCCCTCCACTTT.

This clonotype was seen ten or more times. The rearrangement uses TRBV3-1 and TRBJ2-7, with D unresolved. Germline-derived CDR1 and CDR2 are LGHDT and YNNKEL (reference sequence). The CDR3 has 16 residues. The V and J ends lost 1 base and 0 bases respectively, with 13 bases between them. The CDR3 reads CASSQVWRPNSYEQYF. The DNA for the CDR3 is TGTGCCAGCAGCCAAGTTTGGCGCCCGAACTCCTACGAGCAGTACTTC.

This clonotype was picked up a small number of times. The chain has TRBV11-2 and TRBJ1-3; TRBD1 matches 8 bases. Unmatched junction bases numbered 13, after V lost 5 bases and J lost 4 bases. The CDR3 totals 17 residues. In germline, CDR1 is SGHAT, CDR2 FQNNGV. The DNA of the CDR3 is TGTGCCAGCAGCGCTAATGGTCAGGGGGCGCGAGGAAACACCATATATTTT. As protein: CASSANGQGARGNTIYF.

This clonotype was found many times. The chain couples TRBV20-1 to TRBJ1-1, with D unresolved. Germline V gene sequence: CDR1 DFQATT, CDR2 SNEGSKA (reference sequence). V shed 6 bases and J shed 8 bases, with 13 bases lying between them. The CDR3 totals 11 residues. Here the CDR3 DNA reads TGCAGTGCCGCTGGACGCGAAGAAGCTTTCTTT. Its protein is CSAAGREEAFF.